This TCR beta chain was retrieved from a study of T-cell memory formation after mild COVID-19. Study background: The study found TCR clusters largely donor specific.

Note on this clonotype: Its matching antigen is unknown.

Broader study findings: Most CD4+ clones that shrank were in CM and EM, while CD8+ ones turned up in EMRA.

From 5'RACE with constant-segment primers came TCR alpha and TCR beta cDNA libraries that carried sample barcodes and UMIs. TCRdb ran MiXCR on the 5' RACE reads and lists one entry per CDR3 protein. The sample contains roughly 150,000 distinct CDR3 sequences, 10% to 15% of which appear only once. CDR1 and CDR2 from the germline V gene are LGHNA and YNFKEQ. The CDR3 covers 17 residues. The germline V and J ends were trimmed by 1 base and 4 bases, with 19 bases remaining between them. The clonotype originates from a man aged 18-30 years who had mild COVID-19 (a few samples of this study predate the infection). Cell type and time point are not known. The chain carries TRBV4-2 and TRBJ1-1; D unclear. What was sequenced was PBMCs or a T cell subset sorted from them (not recorded which). In DNA form, the CDR3 reads TGTGCCAGCAGCCAAGTTAGCTACAGCCTTGTAGGCACTGAAGCTTTCTTT. This encodes CASSQVSYSLVGTEAFF.